The 14 T cell receptor beta chains below all came from one sample that was sequenced in a study of spatial heterogeneity in lung cancer (dated by TCRdb to about 2019). The meaning of the sample's time point label: blood at routine non-recurrence follow-up after resection. TCR sequencing used whole RNA extracted from tumor and nontumor lung tissue, or from cryopreserved PBMC samples, without cell sorting. The receptor library was made with 5' RACE. Sequencing was carried out with a NextSeq 500. TCRdb handled the public reads itself, with Q25 trimming in fastp and clone calling in MiXCR, and kept productive beta chains. All rows with the same CDR3 protein become a single entry with the most common DNA and genes. The sample table holds about 120,000 distinct CDR3 sequences, of which more than 10% were seen once. The ten largest make up 16% of the sample. Sample: PBMCs, taken at follow-up. Receptors originate from a male donor with early-stage non-small cell lung cancer.

This clonotype was recorded a few times. This chain links TRBV27 with TRBJ1-1, with a weak D call TRBD1 (5 bases). There are 13 residues in the CDR3. V shed 7 bases and J shed 0 bases, with 9 bases lying between them. CDR1 and CDR2 from the germline V gene are MNHEY and SMNVEV (reference sequence). The CDR3 nucleotides read TGTGCCAGCATGACAGTCATGAACACTGAAGCTTTCTTT. The encoded protein is CASMTVMNTEAFF.

This clonotype was observed a handful of times. This chain joins TRBV10-1 and TRBJ2-7; D call uncertain. Between the trimmed V and J ends, which lost 1 base and 3 bases, there was a span of 19 bases. This CDR3 contains 17 residues. Germline-derived CDR1 and CDR2 are WNHNN and SYGVQD (reference sequence). The CDR3 DNA reads TGCGCCAGCAGTGAGTACAGCACCCCTACTGAAGGCTACGAGCAGTACTTC. This translates into CASSEYSTPTEGYEQYF.

This clonotype showed up many times. The rearrangement joins TRBV5-4 to TRBJ1-4; 9 positions agree with TRBD1. Germline assignment: CDR1 SGHNT and CDR2 YYREEE (reference sequence). This CDR3 region has 14 residues. With V trimmed by 4 bases and J by 6 bases, 4 bases remained unmatched. The CDR3 protein is CASSLTGGDEKLFF. DNA of the CDR3: TGTGCCAGCAGCCTGACAGGGGGAGATGAAAAACTGTTTTTT.

This clonotype was detected ten times or more. This chain connects TRBV6-5 to TRBJ2-3; TRBD2 aligns across 8 bases. V was pared by 5 bases and J by 6 bases, with 10 bases of the junction left unmatched. Germline assignment: CDR1 MNHEY and CDR2 SVGAGI. This CDR3 comprises 15 residues. The CDR3 protein is CASSRTSGGVDTQYF. For the CDR3, the DNA is TGTGCCAGCAGTCGAACTAGCGGAGGAGTGGATACGCAGTATTTT.

The CDR3 reads CASSLVGPRVSSTDTQYF. Here the CDR3 DNA reads TGTGCCAGCAGCCTTGTCGGGCCCCGCGTATCTAGCACAGATACGCAGTATTTT. This rearrangement joins TRBV7-9 to TRBJ2-3; D is unclear. Germline-derived CDR1 and CDR2 are SEHNR and FQNEAQ (reference sequence). Trimming pared 5 bases from V and 0 bases from J, leaving 21 bases between. This CDR3 is built from 18 residues.

The CDR3 spells CASSSSPITDTQYF. The CDR3 DNA is TGTGCCAGCAGTTCTTCCCCAATCACAGATACGCAGTATTTT. This chain links TRBV28 with TRBJ2-3; D remains ambiguous. The V gene lost 4 bases and the J gene lost 2 bases, with 10 bases spanning the gap. CDR1 is MDHEN, CDR2 SYDVKM, per germline. CDR3 size: 14 residues.

The chain carries TRBV4-3 and TRBJ2-1; the D gene is possibly TRBD2 (6 bases). The CDR3 extends over 15 amino acids. Germline CDR1 and CDR2: LGHNA and YSLEER. The V and J ends lost 6 bases and 0 bases respectively, with 12 bases between them. CDR3 in amino acids: CASSRIADSYNEQFF. CDR3 coding DNA: TGCGCCAGCAGTCGAATAGCGGACTCCTACAATGAGCAGTTCTTC.

This clonotype was observed at least ten times. The chain uses TRBV20-1 and TRBJ1-5, with D tentatively TRBD1 (6 bases). Germline V gene sequence: CDR1 DFQATT, CDR2 SNEGSKA (reference sequence). V was trimmed by 1 base and J by 1 base, leaving 8 bases between them. The CDR3 has 14 residues. The CDR3 sequence is CSARVGASNQPQHF. The CDR3 coding sequence is TGCAGTGCTAGAGTGGGGGCGAGCAATCAGCCCCAGCATTTT.

The chain combines TRBV13 with TRBJ1-2, with D tentatively TRBD1 (5 bases). Between the trimmed V and J ends, which lost 1 base and 3 bases, there was a span of 9 bases. This CDR3 has 14 amino acids. Germline V gene lookup returns CDR1 PRHDT and CDR2 FYEKMQ (reference sequence). Written as DNA, the CDR3 is TGTGCCAGCAGCTTAGAGGGGCTAGACTATGGCTACACCTTC. Translating gives CASSLEGLDYGYTF. Full variable domain (missing parts from reference TRBV13 and TRBJ1-2): AAGVIQSPRHLIKEKRETATLKCYPIPRHDTVYWYQQGPGQDPQFLISFYEKMQSDKGSIPDRFSAQQFSDYHSELNMSSLELGDSALYFCASSLEGLDYGYTFGSGTRLTVV.

The J gene is TRBJ2-5, the V gene TRBV6-2 or TRBV6-3; 8 bases agree with TRBD2. The trim removed 4 bases at V and 4 bases at J, leaving 11 bases unmatched. CDR1 is MNHEY, CDR2 SVGEGT, per germline. The CDR3 has 16 residues. The CDR3 loop is CASSSHLPGLVETQYF. In nucleotides, the CDR3 is TGTGCCAGCAGTTCCCACTTACCGGGACTAGTAGAGACCCAGTACTTC.

This clonotype was found a few times. The V and J genes are TRBV7-9 and TRBJ1-2; D not resolved. The CDR3 has 13 residues. Deletions cut 5 bases from V and 1 base from J, with 8 bases between. Germline loops: CDR1 SEHNR, CDR2 FQNEAQ (reference sequence). The CDR3 protein is CASSEQDNYGYTF. CDR3 bases: TGTGCCAGCAGCGAGCAGGATAACTATGGCTACACCTTC.

Ten or more counts support this clonotype. The chain joins TRBV10-2 to TRBJ2-1; no firm D call. Germline CDR1 reads WSHSY; CDR2 reads SAAADI. Trimming left V 5 bases short and J 0 bases short, with 8 bases between. This CDR3 has 14 amino acids. The CDR3 sequence: CASSPESSYNEQFF. The DNA of the CDR3 is TGCGCCAGCAGTCCCGAGAGCTCCTACAATGAGCAGTTCTTC.

V is TRBV7-9 and J is TRBJ1-1, with 8 bases fitting TRBD1. The CDR3 spans 14 residues. The junction had 6 bases not matched to a gene; V was cut back by 7 bases and J by 2 bases. Germline V gene lookup returns CDR1 SEHNR and CDR2 FQNEAQ (reference sequence). CDR3 in amino acids: CASTTQGVNTEAFF. The DNA for the CDR3 is TGTGCCAGCACCACACAGGGGGTCAACACTGAAGCTTTCTTT. Based on the CDR3 plus reference TRBV7-9 and TRBJ1-1, the full variable domain is DTGVSQNPRHKITKRGQNVTFRCDPISEHNRLYWYRQTLGQGPEFLTYFQNEAQLEKSRLLSDRFSAERPKGSFSTLEIQRTEQGDSAMYLCASTTQGVNTEAFFGQGTRLTVV.

V is TRBV12-3 or TRBV12-4 and J is TRBJ1-5; D is unclear. The germline V and J ends were trimmed by 3 bases and 0 bases, with 9 bases remaining between them. The CDR3 totals 15 residues. The CDR3 spells CASSFRVNSNQPQHF. In nucleotides, the CDR3 is TGTGCCAGCAGTTTTCGGGTTAATAGCAATCAGCCCCAGCATTTT.